The 8 T cell receptor beta chains given below trace back to one sample, sequenced in a study of neurological immune-mediated disorders. TCRdb ran MiXCR on the 5' RACE reads and lists one entry per CDR3 protein. The sample contains about 58,000 distinct CDR3 sequences, 3% to 4% of which appear only once. Specimen: PBMCs. The receptors were gathered from a woman aged 60 to 75 with multiple sclerosis.

This clonotype was counted ten times or more. V and J are TRBV12-3 or TRBV12-4 and TRBJ2-7, with TRBD2 matching 10 bases. The CDR3 is 14 amino acids. Unmatched junction bases numbered 3, after V lost 6 bases and J lost 1 base. The CDR3 DNA is TGTGCCAGCAGCGTAGCGGGAGGTTCCTACGAGCAGTACTTC. Translation gives CASSVAGGSYEQYF.

This clonotype appeared many times. V gene TRBV20-1 combines with J gene TRBJ1-3; D is unresolved. The CDR3 runs to 13 residues. The germline CDR1 and CDR2 sequences are DFQATT and SNEGSKA (reference sequence). Trimming removed 6 bases from V and 0 bases from J, with 9 bases in between. This CDR3 is CSAQTNSGNTIYF. The CDR3 nucleotides read TGCAGTGCCCAGACGAACTCTGGAAACACCATATATTTT.

There are many counts of this clonotype. This chain connects TRBV7-9 to TRBJ2-3, with D perhaps matching TRBD1 or TRBD2 (7 bases each). Trimming took 5 bases from V and 9 from J, leaving 12 bases between them. CDR1 and CDR2 from the germline V gene are SEHNR and FQNEAQ (reference sequence). The CDR3 spans 12 residues. CDR3 nucleotide sequence: TGTGCCAGCAGCCCCCAGGGGGGGACGCAGTATTTT. Translating it yields CASSPQGGTQYF.

This clonotype has a count of ten or more. V and J are TRBV7-8 and TRBJ2-2; D possibly matches TRBD1 or TRBD2 (5 bases each). There are 14 residues in the CDR3. CDR1 is SGHVS, CDR2 FQNEAQ, per germline. Between the trimmed V and J ends, which lost 5 bases and 6 bases, there was a span of 13 bases. The DNA for the CDR3 is TGTGCCAGCAGCGGGACCCCACGGGCCGGGGAGCTGTTTTTT. This gives the protein CASSGTPRAGELFF.

This chain joins TRBV20-1 and TRBJ1-4; perhaps TRBD1 as D (6 bases). Germline lookup yields CDR1 DFQATT and CDR2 SNEGSKA (reference sequence). CDR3 length: 12 amino acids. Trimming left V 6 bases short and J 5 bases short, with 10 bases between. This CDR3 is CSAGGRNEKLFF. The CDR3 DNA sequence: TGCAGTGCGGGGGGCCGGAATGAAAAACTGTTTTTT.

This clonotype was recorded at least ten times. This rearrangement joins TRBV5-6 to TRBJ2-3; unclear D gene. Germline V CDR1 and CDR2: SGHDT, YYEEEE. V lost 3 bases and J lost 3, with 20 bases in between. This CDR3 contains 17 residues. In nucleotides, the CDR3 is TGTGCCAGCAGCTCAACCCCGGACCCGAATAGGACAGATACGCAGTATTTT. This sequence encodes CASSSTPDPNRTDTQYF. The full variable domain, in which reference TRBV5-6 and TRBJ2-3 provide the parts outside the CDR3, is DAGVTQSPTHLIKTRGQQVTLRCSPKSGHDTVSWYQQALGQGPQFIFQYYEEEERQRGNFPDRFSGHQFPNYSSELNVNALLLGDSALYLCASSSTPDPNRTDTQYFGPGTRLTVL.

This clonotype showed up many times. The gene calls are TRBV9 and TRBJ2-1; TRBD2 aligns across 8 bases. The CDR3 covers 16 residues. CDR1 and CDR2 (germline): SGDLS, YYNGEE. Trimming took 2 bases from V and 6 from J; bases not matched to a gene: 10. This chain's CDR3 is CASSVSGTRSINEQFF. The DNA of the CDR3 is TGTGCCAGCAGCGTGAGCGGGACTAGGTCCATCAATGAGCAGTTCTTC.

Many counts were recorded for this clonotype. The V call is TRBV2, the J call TRBJ1-2, with TRBD1 matching over 10 bases. Germline-derived CDR1 and CDR2 are SNHLY and FYNNEI. Trimming took 8 bases from V and 3 from J; bases not matched to a gene: 9. The CDR3 has 15 amino acids. Here the CDR3 DNA reads TGTGCCAGCCGATCCGGACAGGGGGATTACTATGGCTACACCTTC. Its protein product is CASRSGQGDYYGYTF.